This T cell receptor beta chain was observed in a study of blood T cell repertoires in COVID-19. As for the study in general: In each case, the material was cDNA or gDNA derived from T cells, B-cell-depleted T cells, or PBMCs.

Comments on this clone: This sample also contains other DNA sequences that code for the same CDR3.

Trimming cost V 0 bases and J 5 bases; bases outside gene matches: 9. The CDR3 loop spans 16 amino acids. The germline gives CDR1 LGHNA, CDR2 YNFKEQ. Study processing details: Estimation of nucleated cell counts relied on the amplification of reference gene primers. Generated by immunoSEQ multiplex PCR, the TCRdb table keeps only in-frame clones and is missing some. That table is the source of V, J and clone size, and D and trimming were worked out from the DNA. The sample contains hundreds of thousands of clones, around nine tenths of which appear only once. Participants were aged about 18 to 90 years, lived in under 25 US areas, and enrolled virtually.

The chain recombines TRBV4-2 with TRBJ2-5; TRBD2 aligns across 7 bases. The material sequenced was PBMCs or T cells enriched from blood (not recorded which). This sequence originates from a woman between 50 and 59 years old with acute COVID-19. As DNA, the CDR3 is TGTGCCAGCAGCCAAGATTGGGGGGAGGGGTCGGAGACCCAGTACTTC. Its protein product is CASSQDWGEGSETQYF.